The rows below give T cell receptor beta chains drawn from one sample of a study of shared clonotypes between healthy human individuals. Repertoires were generated with immunoSEQ multiplex PCR, while TCRdb's copy carries only in-frame clones and drops some. The top ten hold approximately 1.5% of the sample, which has over a million clones, roughly 80% seen once. The sequencing input was memory CD4+ T cells sorted from blood. The receptors shown here come from a man between 18 and 35 years old in good health. CDR3s include the opening cysteine and the closing phenylalanine or tryptophan. Each record gives: clone size, J gene, D gene, V gene, CDR3 DNA, CDR3 protein. D genes are given only for firm matches. Size is stated for part of the rows, as once, few or many counts, or as a class when the clone is expanded.

>.|TRBJ1-2|TRBD1|TRBV7-2
TGTGCCAGCAGCGCAACCCGACAGGGTGAAAGGAATGGCTACACCTTC
CASSATRQGERNGYTF
>.|TRBJ1-1|TRBD1|TRBV27
TGTGCCAGCACTGGCCAGGGGGCGGCGATGAACACTGAAGCTTTCTTT
CASTGQGAAMNTEAFF
>once|TRBJ2-1|.|TRBV7-8
TGTGCCAGCAGCTTAGGGACGGACCGGCAGTTCTTC
CASSLGTDRQFF
>.|TRBJ2-2|.|TRBV18
TGTGCCAGCTCGCCCTATACCACCGGGGAGCTGTTTTTT
CASSPYTTGELFF
>.|TRBJ1-4|TRBD1|TRBV30
TGTGCCTGGAGAGCGACAGGGGGCAGAGTCGAAAAACTGTTTTTT
CAWRATGGRVEKLFF
>.|TRBJ1-1|.|TRBV7-2
TGTGCCAGCAGCTTAAGGGCCATCTCGACAGGTAATGGAGCTTTCTTT
CASSLRAISTGNGAFF
>few|TRBJ2-2|TRBD2|TRBV11-2
TGTGCCAGCAGCAGTACTAGCGGGAGGGCCAGGGGCGGGGAGCTGTTTTTT
CASSSTSGRARGGELFF
>.|TRBJ2-1|.|TRBV5-6
TGTGCCAGCAGCTTTCTTTTCGTCGACACGAATGAGCAGTTCTTC
CASSFLFVDTNEQFF
>.|TRBJ1-1|.|TRBV7-8
TGTGCCAGCAGCCGTCAACAAGGAGGGGGTATCGACACTGAAGCTTTCTTT
CASSRQQGGGIDTEAFF
>.|TRBJ2-7|TRBD2|TRBV2
TGTGCCAGCAGTTTATTTGCACTAGCGGGGACCTACGAGCAGTACTTC
CASSLFALAGTYEQYF
>.|TRBJ2-7|.|TRBV10-2
TGCGCCAGCAGTGAACGGGCCTACGAGCAGTACTTC
CASSERAYEQYF
>.|TRBJ2-5|.|TRBV7-2
TGTGCCAGCAGCCCGAATTGGAGGGCAGGGCAAGAGACCCAGTACTTC
CASSPNWRAGQETQYF
>.|TRBJ2-7|TRBD1|TRBV5-1
TGCGCCAGCAGCTTGGCTAGGACAGGGACGACCGAGCAGTACTTC
CASSLARTGTTEQYF
>.|TRBJ1-2|TRBD1|TRBV6-6
TGTGCCAGCAGCGGGGACAGAGGAGCCCATGGCTACACCTTC
CASSGDRGAHGYTF
>.|TRBJ1-2|.|TRBV10-1
TGCGCCAGCAGTGAGCGCGTAGACAATGGCTACACCTTC
CASSERVDNGYTF
>.|TRBJ2-7|.|TRBV6-1
TGTGCCAGCAGGGACAGACTCTACGAGCAGTACTTC
CASRDRLYEQYF
>few|TRBJ2-1|TRBD2|TRBV5-8
TGTGCCAGCAGCTTGATGCTAGCGGGGGGGAGCTCCTACAATGAGCAGTTCTTC
CASSLMLAGGSSYNEQFF
>.|TRBJ2-3|TRBD2|TRBV5-6
TGTGCCAGCAGCTTATCCCCTAGCGGGACGATTACAGATACGCAGTATTTT
CASSLSPSGTITDTQYF
>.|TRBJ2-7|TRBD1|TRBV19
TGTGCCAGTAGCGAGACAGGGTACTCCTACGAGCAGTACTTC
CASSETGYSYEQYF
>.|TRBJ1-4|TRBD1|TRBV7-9
TGTGCCAGCAGCTTCCTCGGGACAGGGGACGAAAAACTGTTTTTT
CASSFLGTGDEKLFF
>.|TRBJ1-1|.|TRBV5-1
TGCGCCAGCAGCAAGCTTGGGGTGAACACTGAAGCTTTCTTT
CASSKLGVNTEAFF
>.|TRBJ1-1|TRBD1|TRBV5-1
TGCGCCAGCAGCCCGGGGACAGCCCAAACTGAAGCTTTCTTT
CASSPGTAQTEAFF
>.|TRBJ1-2|.|TRBV19
TGTGCCAGCGCAAGTTGGAGTCAGGCCACTAGCCCAAAATATGGCTACACCTTC
CASASWSQATSPKYGYTF
>.|TRBJ2-1|TRBD1|TRBV9
TGTGCCAGCAGCCCCTTTGGACAGGACTACAATGAGCAGTTCTTC
CASSPFGQDYNEQFF
>.|TRBJ1-5|.|TRBV6-6
TGTGCCAGCAGTCCCGGACGGCTTAGCAATCAGCCCCAGCATTTT
CASSPGRLSNQPQHF
>few|TRBJ1-1|.|TRBV7-8
TGTGCCAGCAGCCTCAGCAACCGATGGGGCACTGAAGCTTTCTTT
CASSLSNRWGTEAFF